This is a list of T cell receptor beta chains from one sample in a study of identical twins. TCRdb re-derived calls from the 5' RACE reads in MiXCR, one entry per CDR3 protein. The sample records 1,800,000 or so distinct CDR3 sequences, about 32% being singletons. Sequencing input: cord blood. Every receptor here comes from a newborn girl in good health. The CDR3 runs from the conserved cysteine through the conserved F or W. The order of the fields is clone size, D gene, V gene, J gene, CDR3 DNA, CDR3 protein. The D gene is left open where the match is weak. Rows give clone size only sometimes, using once, few, many, or a class for an expanded clone.

NA,NA,TRBV7-9,TRBJ1-1,TGTGCCAGCACCCCTCCGGGACAAGGAAAAGGGAACACTGAAGCTTTCTTT,CASTPPGQGKGNTEAFF
NA,TRBD1,TRBV6-6,TRBJ1-6,TGTGCCAGCCGGGACAGCTATAATTCACCCCCCCACTTT,CASRDSYNSPPHF
few,NA,TRBV20-1,TRBJ2-7,TGCAGTGCAATCAGGGGCTCGGGCGAGCAGTACTTC,CSAIRGSGEQYF
many,NA,TRBV10-3,TRBJ2-7,TGTGCCATCAGTGAGTTGTACGAGCAGTACTTC,CAISELYEQYF
once,TRBD2,TRBV12-3/TRBV12-4,TRBJ2-2,TGTGCCAGCAGTCGTCCCAGCGGGGGGGGCTTGGGTACCGGGGAGCTGTTTTTT,CASSRPSGGGLGTGELFF
NA,NA,TRBV11-2,TRBJ2-1,TGTGCCAGCAGCTTAGATATGGGGGCCTCCTACAATGAGCAGTTCTTC,CASSLDMGASYNEQFF
many,NA,TRBV2,TRBJ2-1,TGTGCCAGCATAATGGGACAGCAGTTCTTC,CASIMGQQFF
few,TRBD1,TRBV28,TRBJ2-7,TGTGCCAGCAGTTTTCTCAGGGGGCCTCCCTACGAGCAGTACTTC,CASSFLRGPPYEQYF
NA,TRBD2,TRBV28,TRBJ2-1,TGTGCCAGCAGTTCCTTTATAGCGGGAGCCATATACAATGAGCAGTTCTTC,CASSSFIAGAIYNEQFF
few,NA,TRBV29-1,TRBJ1-1,TGCACCACCAACCCCCCTGCGGGGGCTGAAGCTTTCTTT,CTTNPPAGAEAFF
NA,TRBD1,TRBV20-1,TRBJ1-1,TGCAGTGCTAGAGTCCGGACAGGGGGCACTGAAGCTTTCTTT,CSARVRTGGTEAFF
NA,NA,TRBV7-2,TRBJ2-3,TGTGCCAGCAGCGAGAACAGGCCCACAGGTACGCAGTATTTT,CASSENRPTGTQYF
many,NA,TRBV28,TRBJ2-4,TGTGCCAGCAGTTTAGGAGAGGGCATTCAGTACTTC,CASSLGEGIQYF
NA,TRBD2,TRBV28,TRBJ2-7,TGTGCCAGGCGGGGGGTGGGGTACGAGCAGTACTTC,CARRGVGYEQYF
once,TRBD1,TRBV28,TRBJ1-2,TGTGCCAGCAGTTTTTCCGGACAGGGGCACTATGGCTACACCTTC,CASSFSGQGHYGYTF
few,TRBD1,TRBV5-1,TRBJ2-5,TGCGCCAGCGGACAGGGAGGACAAGAGACCCAGTACTTC,CASGQGGQETQYF
NA,TRBD2,TRBV10-3,TRBJ2-7,TGTGCCATCAGTGAGAGTCGGGGGGGACCCTACGAGCAGTACTTC,CAISESRGGPYEQYF
NA,TRBD1,TRBV5-1,TRBJ2-1,TGCGCCAGCAGCTTGGCCGACAGGGTCAATGAGCAGTTCTTC,CASSLADRVNEQFF
few,NA,TRBV6-5,TRBJ2-3,TGTGCCAGCAGCTTTGGGCACAGGGATACGCAGTATTTT,CASSFGHRDTQYF
NA,NA,TRBV3-1,TRBJ1-1,TGTGCCAGCAGCCAAGGGCCCAAGACAGGTCGTTTGAACACTGAAGCTTTCTTT,CASSQGPKTGRLNTEAFF
few,NA,TRBV20-1,TRBJ2-3,TGCAGTGCTAGTGGGACATTTGGAGATACGCAGTATTTT,CSASGTFGDTQYF
many,NA,TRBV10-3,TRBJ2-7,TGTGCCATCGACAGGCACTACGAGCAGTACTTC,CAIDRHYEQYF
NA,NA,TRBV28,TRBJ1-6,TGTGCCAGCAGTCCTCCGTACCGCTTAAGGACCACTTTGGGATCACCCCTCCACTTT,CASSPPYRLRTTLGSPLHF
NA,NA,TRBV27,TRBJ1-6,TGTGCCAGCAGTTTCGGACATCTTAATTCACCCCTCCACTTT,CASSFGHLNSPLHF
few,TRBD1,TRBV15,TRBJ2-1,TGTGCCTCAGCCGATGGGACAGACAATGAGCAGTTCTTC,CASADGTDNEQFF
NA,NA,TRBV3-1,TRBJ1-2,TGTGCCAGCAGCCAAGGATGGGCCGACAGGCCCTATGGCTACACCTTC,CASSQGWADRPYGYTF
NA,NA,TRBV7-6,TRBJ2-1,TGTGCCAGCAGCTTAACCAGCACAAATGAGCAGTCCTTC,CASSLTSTNEQSF
few,NA,TRBV20-1,TRBJ1-5,TGCAGTGCGCCGACCTATAATGGCAATCAGCCCCAGCATTTT,CSAPTYNGNQPQHF
NA,TRBD1,TRBV18,TRBJ2-1,TGTGCCAGCTCAAAGGGACAGGTGAACAATGTGCAGTTCTTC,CASSKGQVNNVQFF
many,NA,TRBV5-1,TRBJ2-3,TGCGCCAGCAGCTTGACTAGTTTCACAGATACGCAGTATTTT,CASSLTSFTDTQYF
NA,NA,TRBV20-1,TRBJ2-3,TGCAGTGCTAGGGGTCCTGCCACAGATACGCAGTATTTT,CSARGPATDTQYF
few,TRBD1,TRBV13,TRBJ2-7,TGTGCCAGCAGCGGAACGACAGGGTGGTACGAGCAGTACTTC,CASSGTTGWYEQYF
NA,TRBD2,TRBV5-1,TRBJ2-3,TGCGCCAGCAGCTTGGGCCCTAGCGGCCACACAGATACGCAGTATTTT,CASSLGPSGHTDTQYF
NA,NA,TRBV7-9,TRBJ1-1,TGTGCCAGCAGCTTAGCTCTCGCTGAAGCTTTCTTT,CASSLALAEAFF
few,NA,TRBV6-1,TRBJ1-1,TGTGCCAGCAGTGAAGACCCGGGTAAGGAAGCTTTCTTT,CASSEDPGKEAFF
NA,TRBD1,TRBV20-1,TRBJ2-2,TGCAGTGCACCGGACCGGGACAGGGGTACCGGGGAGCTGTTTTTT,CSAPDRDRGTGELFF
many,TRBD2,TRBV12-3/TRBV12-4,TRBJ2-7,TGTGCCAGCAGTCAACCAACTAGCGTCGACGAGCAGTACTTC,CASSQPTSVDEQYF
few,NA,TRBV12-3/TRBV12-4,TRBJ1-1,TGTGCCAGCAGGGGCTCCTCGGAAGCTTTCTTT,CASRGSSEAFF
NA,NA,TRBV6-6,TRBJ2-1,TGTGCCAGCAGGACATTTTCCTCCTTTTACAATGAGCAGTTCTTC,CASRTFSSFYNEQFF
few,TRBD1,TRBV2,TRBJ2-7,TGTGCCAGCAGTGATCCCGAGGACAGGGGGACCTACGAGCAGTACTTC,CASSDPEDRGTYEQYF
few,NA,TRBV12-3/TRBV12-4,TRBJ1-6,TGTGCCAGCAGTCCACGCGGGGCATCCTATAATTCACCCCTCCACTTT,CASSPRGASYNSPLHF
NA,NA,TRBV12-5,TRBJ2-3,TGTGCTAGTGGTTTGGGCGGCGGAGATACGCAGTATTTT,CASGLGGGDTQYF
few,NA,TRBV28,TRBJ1-5,TGTGCCAGCAGTTCCCCGACGGGATATCAGCCCCAGCATTTT,CASSSPTGYQPQHF
few,TRBD2,TRBV28,TRBJ2-1,TGTGCCAGCAGTTTATTAGGACTAGCGGGAACCAATGAGCAGTTCTTC,CASSLLGLAGTNEQFF
few,NA,TRBV7-2,TRBJ2-3,TGTGCCAGCAGCTTAGCGAGCGGACATAGCACAGATACGCAGTATTTT,CASSLASGHSTDTQYF
many,NA,TRBV12-3/TRBV12-4,TRBJ2-7,TGTGCCAGCAGTTTACTAGCGCAAAGCTACGAGCAGTACTTC,CASSLLAQSYEQYF
NA,TRBD1,TRBV6-1,TRBJ1-2,TGTGCCAGCAGCCGACAGCGACAGGGAGCCCTCGATGGCTACACCTTC,CASSRQRQGALDGYTF
NA,TRBD2,TRBV4-2,TRBJ2-7,TGTGCCAGCAGCCCGGGACCAGCGGGGGTGTATGAGCAGTACTTC,CASSPGPAGVYEQYF
NA,TRBD2,TRBV27,TRBJ2-7,TGTGCCAGCAGGACTAGCGGGAGGGCCTACTACGAGCAGTACTTC,CASRTSGRAYYEQYF
once,NA,TRBV6-4,TRBJ1-2,TGTGCCAGCAGTGCTTACCCAGGGAGAGATGGCTACACCTTC,CASSAYPGRDGYTF